This T cell receptor beta chain was captured by sequencing in a study of T cell clusters in autoimmune cytopenias. Multiplex touch-down PCR amplified TRB using TRB-A and TRB-B pools in one tube. From its re-call of the multiplex PCR reads, TCRdb lists each CDR3 protein once, without DNA. The specimen's table records 7,700 or so distinct CDR3 sequences. TRB amplification used 250 ng of peripheral blood genomic DNA. This TCR was sampled from a human donor with an autoimmune cytopenia or autoimmune hepatitis (not recorded which). The source material was peripheral blood.

The CDR3 protein is CASRGSGGDEQFF. This sequence joins TRBV6-2 or TRBV6-3 and TRBJ2-1; TCRdb gives TRBD1 as the D gene, but with no DNA this cannot be confirmed. This CDR3 is built from 13 residues. The germline CDR1 and CDR2 sequences are MNHEY and SVGEGT.